This TCR beta chain was found in a study of regulatory and conventional T cells in RAG deficiency. Overall study findings and caveats: Sorted Omenn CD25-high CD127-low cells may not be bona fide Tregs. Shannon entropy fell and Simpson indices rose in RAG-deficient patients.

Method: immunoSEQ multiplex PCR; TCRdb's copy keeps in-frame clones and lacks some. The repertoire holds about 19,000 clones, roughly 89% seen once, with approximately 1.5% in the top ten. This clone was counted a few times. The antigen remains unidentified. Genomic DNA came from blood regulatory T cells gated CD4+ CD25-high CD127-low. The V end was cut by 2 bases, the J end by 4 bases, with 8 bases between. This CDR3 is built from 13 residues. Germline CDR1 SGHVS, CDR2 FQNEAQ. The same data also contributed to another study, on regulatory T cells. Per that study: The primer mix had 52 TRBV and 13 TRBJ primers.

This receptor was obtained from a human donor in good health. V gene TRBV7-8 combines with J gene TRBJ1-1; unclear D gene. Sequences were obtained from Tregs sorted from blood. The CDR3 nucleotides are TGTGCCAGCAGCTTAAGCCCGGGCACTGAAGCTTTCTTT. As protein: CASSLSPGTEAFF.